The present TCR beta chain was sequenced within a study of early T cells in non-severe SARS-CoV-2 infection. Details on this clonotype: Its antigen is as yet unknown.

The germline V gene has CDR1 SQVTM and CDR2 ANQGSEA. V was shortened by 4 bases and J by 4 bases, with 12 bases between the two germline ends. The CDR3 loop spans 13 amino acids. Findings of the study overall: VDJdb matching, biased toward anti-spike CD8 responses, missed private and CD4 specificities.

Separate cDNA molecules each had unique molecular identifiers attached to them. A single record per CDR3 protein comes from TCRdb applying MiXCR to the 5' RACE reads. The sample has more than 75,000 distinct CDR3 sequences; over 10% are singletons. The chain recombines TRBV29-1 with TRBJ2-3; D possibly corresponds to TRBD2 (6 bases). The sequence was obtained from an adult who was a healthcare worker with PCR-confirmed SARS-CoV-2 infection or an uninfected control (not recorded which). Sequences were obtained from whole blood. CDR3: CSVGTGGPDTQYF. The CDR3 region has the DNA TGCAGCGTTGGAACAGGAGGGCCAGATACGCAGTATTTT.